Listed below are T cell receptor beta chains from one sample, sequenced in a study of cytomegalovirus exposure and HLA in healthy donors. Here immunoSEQ multiplex PCR was the method, and the copy in TCRdb shows in-frame clones only, minus some. The table lists some 150,000 clones, around three quarters of them singletons. Source material: PBMCs. The receptors stem from a man aged 35 to 55 in good health and CMV-seronegative. Both conserved end residues are part of each CDR3. The D gene is left open where the match is weak. Clone size, where shown, is once, few, many, or a class for clones that have expanded.

J gene | D gene | V gene | clone size | CDR3 DNA | CDR3 protein
TRBJ2-7 | TRBD2 | TRBV18 | . | TGTGCCAGCTCACCACCGATCAGCGGGAGAGGGTCCTACGAGCAGTACTTC | CASSPPISGRGSYEQYF
TRBJ2-3 | . | TRBV5-1 | . | TGCGCCAGCAGCTTGGTGCTGGGGGCGTCCACAGATACGCAGTATTTT | CASSLVLGASTDTQYF
TRBJ2-1 | TRBD2 | TRBV5-6 | . | TGTGCCAGCAGCGGAAGACGGACTAGCGGATACAATGAGCAGTTCTTC | CASSGRRTSGYNEQFF
TRBJ2-7 | TRBD2 | TRBV7-9 | . | TGTGCCAGCAGCTTCCCCGGGACTAGCGGCCGCTACGAGCAGTACTTC | CASSFPGTSGRYEQYF
TRBJ2-2 | . | TRBV2 | . | TGTGCCAGCAACCCGACATCCTCGAACACCGGGGAGCTGTTTTTT | CASNPTSSNTGELFF
TRBJ2-2 | . | TRBV27 | . | TGTGCCAGCAGTTTATCGTTCCAGTCCGGGGAGCTGTTTTTT | CASSLSFQSGELFF
TRBJ1-6 | . | TRBV14 | once | TGTGCCAGCAGCCGCCGGCGGGACTCACCCCTCCACTTT | CASSRRRDSPLHF
TRBJ1-1 | . | TRBV28 | . | TGTGCCAGCAGTTTCCCCTCCCTAGGGAACACTGAAGCTTTCTTT | CASSFPSLGNTEAFF
TRBJ2-3 | TRBD1 | TRBV19 | . | TGTGCCAGTAGTATGAGAGGGACAGGGTATACAGATACGCAGTATTTT | CASSMRGTGYTDTQYF
TRBJ2-7 | . | TRBV29-1 | once | TGCAGCGCCCTTACACAACCGCGGGGGCTGTCCTACGAGCAGTACTTC | CSALTQPRGLSYEQYF
TRBJ2-2 | . | TRBV11-2 | . | TGTGCCAGCTACCGGGGTTCCGGGGAGCTGTTTTTT | CASYRGSGELFF
TRBJ1-4 | . | TRBV5-6 | few | TGTGCCAGCAGCTTGGCACAGGTTAGGGAAAAACTGTTTTTT | CASSLAQVREKLFF
TRBJ2-7 | . | TRBV4-1 | once | TGCGCCAGCAGCCAAGATCAACCGGGAGTCTCCTACGAGCAGTACTTC | CASSQDQPGVSYEQYF
TRBJ2-7 | TRBD2 | TRBV27 | . | TGTGCCAGCAGTTTTGGGGGGAGGGGCTACGAGCAGTACTTC | CASSFGGRGYEQYF
TRBJ2-7 | . | TRBV18 | once | TGTGCCAGCTCAAACAAGGTTAGCCCGGAACAAGAGCAGTACTTC | CASSNKVSPEQEQYF
TRBJ1-1 | . | TRBV10-3 | . | TGTGCCATCAATAGCGGGGGGGAGGGGACTGAAGCTTTCTTT | CAINSGGEGTEAFF
TRBJ2-3 | . | TRBV5-1 | . | TGCGCCAGCAGCTTGGTGAGAGGCCTAATCTTCACAGATACGCAGTATTTT | CASSLVRGLIFTDTQYF
TRBJ1-1 | . | TRBV2 | few | TGTGCCAGCAGTGAGGGGCAGGTCACTGAAGCTTTCTTT | CASSEGQVTEAFF
TRBJ2-1 | TRBD2 | TRBV5-1 | . | TGCGCCAGCATCGCGGGGGACCTGGTAGTAGCGGGTTACAATGAGCAGTTCTTC | CASIAGDLVVAGYNEQFF
TRBJ2-2 | . | TRBV27 | . | TGTGCCAGCAGTTTAAGGCCCCAGGCCGGGGAGCTGTTTTTT | CASSLRPQAGELFF
TRBJ2-6 | . | TRBV19 | . | TGTGCCAGTAGTATAGCCCTGCTTTTCGGCTCTGGGGCCAACGGCCTGACTTTC | CASSIALLFGSGANGLTF
TRBJ2-2 | TRBD2 | TRBV14 | . | TGTGCCAGCAGCCAAGATGAGTTGATAGCGGGGGACACCGGGGAGCTGTTTTTT | CASSQDELIAGDTGELFF
TRBJ2-7 | . | TRBV25-1 | . | TGTGCCAGCAGTGACTTTAAGGGGATCACAACCTACGAGCAGTACTTC | CASSDFKGITTYEQYF
TRBJ2-7 | TRBD1 | TRBV5-5 | . | TGTGCCAGCAGCCGGACAGGGGTCTCCTACGAGCAGTACTTC | CASSRTGVSYEQYF
TRBJ2-1 | . | TRBV18 | . | TGTGCCAGCTCACCTATCAGCGACAATGAGCAGTTCTTC | CASSPISDNEQFF
TRBJ2-1 | TRBD2 | TRBV19 | . | TGTGCCAGTAGCGAGCTAGCGGGAGGGCGGAATGAGCAGTTCTTC | CASSELAGGRNEQFF
TRBJ2-5 | TRBD1 | TRBV28 | . | TGTGCCAGCAGTCCCCGGACAGGCCCGGAGGAGACCCAGTACTTC | CASSPRTGPEETQYF
TRBJ2-1 | TRBD2 | TRBV2 | . | TGTGCCAGCAGGACCTTCACGCAGTTAGCGGGGGTACACAATGAGCAGTTCTTC | CASRTFTQLAGVHNEQFF
TRBJ2-5 | . | TRBV5-1 | . | TGCGCCAGCAGCTTGTTGCAGACTCAAGAGACCCAGTACTTC | CASSLLQTQETQYF
TRBJ1-1 | . | TRBV10-3 | . | TGTGCCATCAGCGGTACAGGATCCACTGAAGCTTTCTTT | CAISGTGSTEAFF
TRBJ1-5 | TRBD1 | TRBV7-2 | once | TGTGCCAGCAGCTCACCCCGTGAGGGACAGGGTCCCAGTCAGCCCCAGCATTTT | CASSSPREGQGPSQPQHF
TRBJ2-5 | . | TRBV6-5 | . | TGTGCCAGCAGCCCCAGCCGGGCGGGCGTTGGGACCCAGTACTTC | CASSPSRAGVGTQYF
TRBJ2-7 | TRBD1 | TRBV28 | . | TGTGCCAGCAGTTTCAGGGACAGGGGTGTTTACGAGCAGTACTTC | CASSFRDRGVYEQYF
TRBJ2-2 | . | TRBV9 | . | TGTGCCAGCAGCGTAGATGGAGGGGTTACCGGGGAGCTGTTTTTT | CASSVDGGVTGELFF
TRBJ2-5 | TRBD2 | TRBV4-2 | . | TGTGCCAGCAGCCAAGTTCCCGCGGGAGGCGGAGCGACCCAGTACTTC | CASSQVPAGGGATQYF
TRBJ2-1 | . | TRBV11-2 | . | TGTGCCAGCAGCTTAGGTGGGCGGGACTACAATGAGCAGTTCTTC | CASSLGGRDYNEQFF
TRBJ2-1 | TRBD1 | TRBV13 | . | TGTGCCAGCAGCTTAAGGCAGGGGGCCCGTAGCTCCTACAATGAGCAGTTCTTC | CASSLRQGARSSYNEQFF
TRBJ1-2 | . | TRBV7-9 | . | TGTGCCAGCAGCTTCCCTTCGGGGGATCCTAACTATGGCTACACCTTC | CASSFPSGDPNYGYTF
TRBJ2-7 | . | TRBV18 | . | TGTGCCAGCTCACTAGGTGGGAGGTCCTACGAGCAGTACTTC | CASSLGGRSYEQYF
TRBJ2-1 | . | TRBV6-5 | . | TGTGCCAGCAGATCCGACAGTTCCTACAATGAGCAGTTCTTC | CASRSDSSYNEQFF
TRBJ2-5 | . | TRBV29-1 | . | TGCAGCGTCCTCAGGGCGACGGGGGTCCAAGAGACCCAGTACTTC | CSVLRATGVQETQYF
TRBJ1-6 | . | TRBV6-5 | . | TGTGCCATCGCGGAGGGAACAAGGTCACCCCTCCACTTT | CAIAEGTRSPLHF
TRBJ2-7 | TRBD2 | TRBV19 | . | TGTGCCAGTAGTATAGATCCCTTTGGGACTAGCGGGAAGGAAACCTACGAGCAGTACTTC | CASSIDPFGTSGKETYEQYF